This T cell receptor (beta chain) is drawn from a study of T cell responses to AZD1222 COVID-19 vaccine. Assay used: immunoSEQ multiplex PCR; TCRdb lists only in-frame clones, some missing. The sample has roughly 120,000 clones; roughly 84% are singletons. The sequence was obtained from an adult in good health. This sample comprised peripheral blood, obtained on day 0 of AZD1222 vaccination.

DNA for the CDR3: TGTGCCAGCAGCTTGCGGGGGTGGACTGAAGCTTTCTTT. Translating it yields CASSLRGWTEAFF. The chain has TRBV5-5 and TRBJ1-1, with D possibly matching TRBD1 (5 bases). Deletions cut 1 base from V and 5 bases from J, with 9 bases between. Per the germline V gene, CDR1 is SGHKS and CDR2 is YYEKEE (reference sequence). CDR3 length: 13 amino acids. The entire variable domain, with the rest obtained from reference TRBV5-5 and TRBJ1-1, is as follows: DAGVTQSPTHLIKTRGQQVTLRCSPISGHKSVSWYQQVLGQGPQFIFQYYEKEERGRGNFPDRFSARQFPNYSSELNVNALLLGDSALYLCASSLRGWTEAFFGQGTRLTVV.